This is a list of T cell receptor beta chains from one sample in a study of blood T cell repertoires in COVID-19. The repertoire was sequenced with immunoSEQ multiplex PCR; TCRdb's copy has only in-frame clones and lacks some. The repertoire consists of 85,000 to 100,000 clones, with roughly 89% occurring once and the leading ten covering approximately 20%. What was sequenced was peripheral blood. These receptors were taken from a woman aged 55-70 years with COVID-19, enrolled during active disease. CDR3s include the opening cysteine and the closing phenylalanine or tryptophan. Fields, in order: D gene, clone size, J gene, V gene, CDR3 protein, CDR3 DNA. The D gene is left open where the match is weak. For some rows the clone size is stated as once, few or many, or as a class when expanded; others skip it.

d_call: TRBD1
clone_size: NA
j_call: TRBJ2-7
v_call: TRBV7-8
cdr3_aa: CASSLETGAIYEQYF
cdr3_nt: TGTGCCAGCAGCTTAGAGACAGGGGCTATCTACGAGCAGTACTTC

d_call: NA
clone_size: NA
j_call: TRBJ2-3
v_call: TRBV12-5
cdr3_aa: CASGFYNTQYF
cdr3_nt: TGTGCTAGTGGTTTTTACAATACGCAGTATTTT

d_call: TRBD2
clone_size: once
j_call: TRBJ2-1
v_call: TRBV18
cdr3_aa: CASSTLAGGAEQFF
cdr3_nt: TGTGCCAGCTCAACACTAGCGGGGGGGGCTGAGCAGTTCTTC

d_call: NA
clone_size: NA
j_call: TRBJ1-2
v_call: TRBV7-9
cdr3_aa: CASSFAGSYGYTF
cdr3_nt: TGTGCCAGCAGCTTCGCGGGGTCCTATGGCTACACCTTC

d_call: NA
clone_size: once
j_call: TRBJ2-5
v_call: TRBV7-8
cdr3_aa: CASSLDLGRTQYF
cdr3_nt: TGTGCCAGCAGCTTAGACCTCGGTCGGACCCAGTACTTC

d_call: NA
clone_size: NA
j_call: TRBJ2-6
v_call: TRBV6-2/TRBV6-3
cdr3_aa: CASSTPRGGLSSGANVLTF
cdr3_nt: TGTGCCAGCAGTACCCCTCGTGGAGGTCTCAGCTCTGGGGCCAACGTCCTGACTTTC

d_call: NA
clone_size: NA
j_call: TRBJ1-3
v_call: TRBV5-1
cdr3_aa: CASSLDSAGNTIYF
cdr3_nt: TGCGCCAGCAGCCTTGACAGTGCTGGAAACACCATATATTTT

d_call: NA
clone_size: NA
j_call: TRBJ2-1
v_call: TRBV6-6
cdr3_aa: CASSYSLISRDNEQFF
cdr3_nt: TGTGCCAGCAGTTACTCACTCATATCCCGAGACAATGAGCAGTTCTTC

d_call: NA
clone_size: NA
j_call: TRBJ2-3
v_call: TRBV6-2/TRBV6-3
cdr3_aa: CASSPVESTDTQYF
cdr3_nt: TGTGCCAGCAGCCCAGTAGAGAGCACAGATACGCAGTATTTT

d_call: NA
clone_size: NA
j_call: TRBJ1-5
v_call: TRBV6-5
cdr3_aa: CASRSTGFSNQPQHF
cdr3_nt: TGTGCCAGCAGATCAACAGGGTTTAGCAATCAGCCCCAGCATTTT

d_call: NA
clone_size: few
j_call: TRBJ1-2
v_call: TRBV29-1
cdr3_aa: CSVDDRFYGYTF
cdr3_nt: TGCAGCGTGGACGACAGGTTCTATGGCTACACCTTC

d_call: NA
clone_size: NA
j_call: TRBJ1-6
v_call: TRBV21-1
cdr3_aa: CASRHNGQGHSPLHF
cdr3_nt: TGTGCCAGCAGGCACAACGGACAGGGGCATTCACCCCTCCACTTT

d_call: NA
clone_size: once
j_call: TRBJ1-1
v_call: TRBV9
cdr3_aa: CASSKSDWNTEAFF
cdr3_nt: TGTGCCAGCAGCAAATCTGACTGGAACACTGAAGCTTTCTTT

d_call: TRBD1
clone_size: NA
j_call: TRBJ2-7
v_call: TRBV7-9
cdr3_aa: CASRTAGTEDEQYF
cdr3_nt: TGTGCCAGCAGAACAGCCGGGACAGAAGACGAGCAGTACTTC

d_call: NA
clone_size: large
j_call: TRBJ1-2
v_call: TRBV10-2
cdr3_aa: CASSESTLLSYTF
cdr3_nt: TGCGCCAGCAGTGAGTCGACTCTTTTGTCTTACACCTTC

d_call: TRBD2
clone_size: once
j_call: TRBJ2-5
v_call: TRBV5-1
cdr3_aa: CASSLAAAREGTQYF
cdr3_nt: TGCGCCAGCAGCTTGGCCGCGGCCCGGGAGGGGACCCAGTACTTC

d_call: NA
clone_size: NA
j_call: TRBJ1-2
v_call: TRBV30
cdr3_aa: CAGGQSLTSGYTF
cdr3_nt: TGTGCCGGAGGACAGTCGCTAACTAGTGGCTACACCTTC

d_call: TRBD2
clone_size: NA
j_call: TRBJ2-3
v_call: TRBV9
cdr3_aa: CASSVGLAGASTDTQYF
cdr3_nt: TGTGCCAGCAGCGTAGGACTAGCGGGGGCTAGCACAGATACGCAGTATTTT

d_call: NA
clone_size: once
j_call: TRBJ1-4
v_call: TRBV28
cdr3_aa: CASSLTYGTSTNEKLFF
cdr3_nt: TGTGCCAGCAGTTTAACTTACGGGACTTCAACTAATGAAAAACTGTTTTTT

d_call: TRBD1
clone_size: NA
j_call: TRBJ1-3
v_call: TRBV5-1
cdr3_aa: CASSLGDRAAGNTIYF
cdr3_nt: TGCGCCAGCAGCTTGGGGGACAGGGCTGCTGGAAACACCATATATTTT

d_call: NA
clone_size: NA
j_call: TRBJ1-4
v_call: TRBV4-3
cdr3_aa: CASSQLLRGNEKLFF
cdr3_nt: TGCGCCAGCAGCCAACTTCTTAGGGGTAATGAAAAACTGTTTTTT

d_call: TRBD1
clone_size: NA
j_call: TRBJ1-2
v_call: TRBV2
cdr3_aa: CASSRTGGEGYTF
cdr3_nt: TGTGCCAGCAGTCGGACAGGGGGGGAGGGCTACACCTTC

d_call: TRBD2
clone_size: NA
j_call: TRBJ2-1
v_call: TRBV18
cdr3_aa: CASSPREAGGIAYNEQFF
cdr3_nt: TGTGCCAGCTCACCACGAGAAGCGGGGGGTATTGCCTACAATGAGCAGTTCTTC

d_call: TRBD2
clone_size: NA
j_call: TRBJ2-2
v_call: TRBV6-1
cdr3_aa: CASSEGWLAGANTGELFF
cdr3_nt: TGTGCCAGCAGTGAAGGGTGGCTAGCGGGGGCGAACACCGGGGAGCTGTTTTTT

d_call: TRBD2
clone_size: NA
j_call: TRBJ2-2
v_call: TRBV5-1
cdr3_aa: CASSLGTSGNTGELFF
cdr3_nt: TGCGCCAGCAGCCTGGGGACTAGCGGGAACACCGGGGAGCTGTTTTTT

d_call: NA
clone_size: NA
j_call: TRBJ1-1
v_call: TRBV28
cdr3_aa: CASLMYLRGTEAFF
cdr3_nt: TGTGCCAGCCTGATGTATCTTAGAGGGACTGAAGCTTTCTTT

d_call: TRBD1
clone_size: NA
j_call: TRBJ1-3
v_call: TRBV5-1
cdr3_aa: CASSLGPTPGGSGNTIYF
cdr3_nt: TGCGCCAGCAGCTTGGGCCCCACTCCAGGGGGCTCTGGAAACACCATATATTTT

d_call: NA
clone_size: NA
j_call: TRBJ2-3
v_call: TRBV20-1
cdr3_aa: CSASHSGTQYF
cdr3_nt: TGCAGTGCTTCTCACTCGGGTACGCAGTATTTT

d_call: NA
clone_size: NA
j_call: TRBJ1-2
v_call: TRBV6-1
cdr3_aa: CASSEGGTSNYGYTF
cdr3_nt: TGTGCCAGCAGCGAAGGAGGGACATCTAACTATGGCTACACCTTC

d_call: NA
clone_size: NA
j_call: TRBJ2-7
v_call: TRBV7-8
cdr3_aa: CASSSGTGAYEQYF
cdr3_nt: TGTGCCAGCAGCTCGGGGACTGGTGCCTACGAGCAGTACTTC

d_call: NA
clone_size: NA
j_call: TRBJ1-3
v_call: TRBV28
cdr3_aa: CASSLGHRGNTIYF
cdr3_nt: TGTGCCAGCAGTTTGGGACATCGCGGAAACACCATATATTTT

d_call: NA
clone_size: NA
j_call: TRBJ1-2
v_call: TRBV25-1
cdr3_aa: CASQSPANYGYTF
cdr3_nt: TGTGCCAGTCAGTCCCCAGCTAACTATGGCTACACCTTC

d_call: TRBD2
clone_size: NA
j_call: TRBJ2-3
v_call: TRBV25-1
cdr3_aa: CASSASGSTDTQYF
cdr3_nt: TGTGCCAGCAGTGCTAGCGGGAGCACAGATACGCAGTATTTT

d_call: NA
clone_size: NA
j_call: TRBJ2-5
v_call: TRBV7-2
cdr3_aa: CASSPGRGLETQYF
cdr3_nt: TGTGCCAGCAGCCCCGGGCGGGGTTTAGAGACCCAGTACTTC

d_call: NA
clone_size: once
j_call: TRBJ1-5
v_call: TRBV4-1
cdr3_aa: CASSQGPVSGSNQPQHF
cdr3_nt: TGCGCCAGCAGCCAAGGTCCGGTCTCAGGGTCCAATCAGCCCCAGCATTTT

d_call: NA
clone_size: NA
j_call: TRBJ1-3
v_call: TRBV12-5
cdr3_aa: CASGGVGNTIYF
cdr3_nt: TGTGCTAGTGGAGGAGTTGGAAACACCATATATTTT

d_call: NA
clone_size: few
j_call: TRBJ1-4
v_call: TRBV2
cdr3_aa: CASSRGDTTNEKLFF
cdr3_nt: TGTGCCAGCAGCCGGGGGGACACAACTAATGAAAAACTGTTTTTT

d_call: TRBD1
clone_size: NA
j_call: TRBJ1-1
v_call: TRBV14
cdr3_aa: CASSHFWTGFKAFF
cdr3_nt: TGTGCCAGCAGCCACTTTTGGACAGGCTTCAAAGCTTTCTTT

d_call: NA
clone_size: NA
j_call: TRBJ2-2
v_call: TRBV6-2/TRBV6-3
cdr3_aa: CASSYSERSTGELFF
cdr3_nt: TGTGCCAGCAGTTACTCTGAGCGGAGCACCGGGGAGCTGTTTTTT

d_call: NA
clone_size: NA
j_call: TRBJ1-1
v_call: TRBV9
cdr3_aa: CASSVGDRRYTEAFF
cdr3_nt: TGTGCCAGCAGCGTAGGCGACAGAAGGTACACTGAAGCTTTCTTT

d_call: TRBD2
clone_size: once
j_call: TRBJ2-3
v_call: TRBV9
cdr3_aa: CASSSPGLAAHTQYF
cdr3_nt: TGTGCCAGCAGCTCCCCGGGACTAGCGGCTCATACGCAGTATTTT

d_call: TRBD1
clone_size: NA
j_call: TRBJ1-5
v_call: TRBV19
cdr3_aa: CASSIAPGQNNQPQHF
cdr3_nt: TGTGCCAGTAGTATAGCTCCGGGACAGAACAATCAGCCCCAGCATTTT

d_call: NA
clone_size: NA
j_call: TRBJ2-2
v_call: TRBV19
cdr3_aa: CASSIAVTGELFF
cdr3_nt: TGTGCCAGTAGTATAGCCGTGACCGGGGAGCTGTTTTTT

d_call: NA
clone_size: NA
j_call: TRBJ2-5
v_call: TRBV7-6
cdr3_aa: CASSSSAQLRETQYF
cdr3_nt: TGTGCCAGCAGCTCCTCCGCCCAACTCCGAGAGACCCAGTACTTC

d_call: TRBD1
clone_size: NA
j_call: TRBJ2-1
v_call: TRBV19
cdr3_aa: CASSVAGQVNNEQFF
cdr3_nt: TGTGCCAGTAGTGTCGCGGGACAGGTGAACAATGAGCAGTTCTTC